The T cell receptor (beta chain) described here comes from a study of blood T cell repertoires in COVID-19. Study in general: Collection of acute and convalescent COVID-19 samples took place in the United States, Italy and Spain. PBMCs, B-cell-depleted T cells, or T cells were the source of the cDNA or gDNA that made up the material.

Trimming at V came to 5 bases and at J to 7 bases, leaving 15 bases not matched to a gene. The germline gives CDR1 SQVTM, CDR2 ANQGSEA. The CDR3 extends over 15 amino acids. Source study methods: Reference gene primer amplification yielded estimated nucleated cell counts. Libraries were prepared by immunoSEQ multiplex PCR; TCRdb keeps only in-frame clonotypes and omits some of them. V, J and clone size are those of that table, while D and trimming were read from the DNA. The sample includes about 270,000 clones, approximately 81% seen only once; the top ten take around 3.2%. The V gene is TRBV29-1, the J gene TRBJ1-2; 8 bases agree with TRBD1. This sequence originates from a woman in her sixties or seventies with active or convalescent COVID-19. Sequencing was carried out using peripheral blood. This CDR3 reads CSVRAQGGIGVGYTF. The CDR3 DNA reads as TGCAGCGTTCGGGCACAGGGGGGAATAGGTGTTGGCTACACCTTC.